This record concerns one T cell receptor (beta chain) sequence. What antigen it recognizes has not been identified. There are no base qualities to consult, and no much larger clone falls within one base. The source of the sample is a study of T-cell reconstitution after alpha-beta-depleted transplantation in children listed by TCRdb under 2016. With respect to the entire study: Using TCR repertoire profiling, the study quantitatively followed how T-cell immune reconstitution unfolded in children after TCRalphabeta/CD19-depleted allogeneic hematopoietic cell transplantation.

The receptor library was made with PCR. The run used an Illumina HiSeq 2500. TCR library preparation used molecular barcoding, with unique molecular identifiers applied to normalize quantification of the TCRbeta repertoire. TCRdb ran its own pipeline on the public reads, namely fastp trimming at Q25 and MiXCR clone calling, and kept in-frame beta chains. Rows merge per CDR3 protein into single entries with the most common DNA and genes. Counted in this sample were 600,000 to 700,000 distinct CDR3 sequences; approximately 16% of them appeared once. The top ten clonotypes cover approximately 1% of the sample. Reading from cysteine to phenylalanine, the CDR3 counts 14 amino acids. The only DNA kept is the CDR3, 42 bases in frame from the first base. CDR1 and CDR2, per the germline V gene, are MDHEN and SYDVKM. V is shortened by 8 bases, J by 0 bases, and the region joining them spans 11 bases.

The receptor was derived from a human donor who donated a stem cell graft to a child with acute myeloid leukemia. The specimen was PBMCs from the stem cell graft donor, collected from the stem cell graft. The chain is assembled from TRBV28 and TRBJ1-5; no D segment can be confidently identified. The CDR3 protein is CASSWEVSNQPQHF. The DNA sequence reads TGTGCCAGCTCCTGGGAGGTTAGCAATCAGCCCCAGCATTTT.